These T cell receptor beta chains were read from a single sample in a study of breast tumors, draining lymph nodes, adjacent tissues. TCRdb called the multiplex PCR reads again in MiXCR, with one record for every CDR3 protein. The sample gives roughly 220,000 distinct CDR3 sequences, around 34% of which show up once; approximately 3.6% is in the top ten. Specimen: axillary lymph node tissue. Receptors were obtained from a female donor with breast cancer. Some clones in this sample may be carry-over from other donors' samples. Each CDR3 is given with its conserved first and last residue. A D gene is named only where the DNA matches it firmly. Clone size is not always given. Where it is, it says once, few, many or a class for expanded clones.

TRBV29-1	17	.	.	TRBJ1-6	CSVETGVGTDFNSPLHF	TGCAGCGTTGAAACGGGAGTGGGCACAGACTTTAATTCACCCCTCCACTTT
TRBV5-1	13	many	.	TRBJ1-6	CASSFDGGSPLHF	TGCGCCAGCAGCTTTGACGGGGGATCACCCCTCCACTTT
TRBV28	14	.	TRBD2	TRBJ2-5	CASMSGGTEETQYF	TGTGCCAGCATGAGCGGGGGGACAGAAGAGACCCAGTACTTC
TRBV4-3	17	.	.	TRBJ1-1	CASSQDITGEGQGEAFF	TGCGCCAGCAGCCAAGATATCACAGGAGAAGGCCAAGGTGAAGCTTTCTTT
TRBV15	13	once	.	TRBJ2-7	CATSSGEPYEQYF	TGTGCCACCAGCAGTGGGGAACCCTACGAGCAGTACTTC
TRBV4-2	17	many	TRBD2	TRBJ2-3	CASSPGSRGSGTDTQYF	TGTGCCAGCAGCCCGGGGTCGCGGGGGTCGGGCACAGATACGCAGTATTTT
TRBV9	14	many	TRBD1	TRBJ1-6	CASSARPTGSPLHF	TGTGCCAGCAGCGCTCGGCCGACAGGGTCACCCCTCCACTTT
TRBV5-4	15	few	.	TRBJ2-3	CASSTWDRSTDTQYF	TGTGCCAGCAGCACTTGGGACCGAAGCACAGATACGCAGTATTTT
TRBV7-9	16	many	TRBD2	TRBJ2-3	CASSLPTSGFTDTQYF	TGTGCCAGCAGCTTGCCGACTAGCGGATTCACAGATACGCAGTATTTT
TRBV6-6	16	once	TRBD2	TRBJ2-1	CASSYSGLAVYNEQFF	TGTGCCAGCAGTTACTCCGGACTAGCAGTTTACAATGAGCAGTTCTTC
TRBV15	17	.	TRBD2	TRBJ2-3	CATSRYRSSGSGHTQYF	TGTGCCACCAGCAGATACCGGAGTAGCGGGAGTGGGCATACGCAGTATTTT
TRBV27	17	few	.	TRBJ2-7	CASSLLASSGISYEQYF	TGTGCCAGCAGTCTCTTGGCCTCCTCGGGCATCTCCTACGAGCAGTACTTC
TRBV9	16	many	TRBD2	TRBJ2-1	CASSVVAGETYNEQFF	TGTGCCAGCAGCGTAGTCGCGGGGGAGACCTACAATGAGCAGTTCTTC
TRBV5-8	13	many	.	TRBJ1-3	CASSRDLLDTIYF	TGTGCCAGCAGCCGGGACCTCTTAGACACCATATATTTT
TRBV20-1	15	many	.	TRBJ1-5	CSASGGAVSNQPQHF	TGCAGTGCTAGTGGTGGGGCTGTTAGCAATCAGCCCCAGCATTTT
TRBV6-1	16	few	TRBD1	TRBJ2-5	CASNTRDRGIQETQYF	TGTGCCAGCAATACCCGGGACAGGGGAATACAAGAGACCCAGTACTTC
TRBV2	15	many	TRBD1	TRBJ1-5	CASSDHRGPNQPQHF	TGTGCCAGCAGTGACCACAGGGGGCCCAATCAGCCCCAGCATTTT
TRBV20-1	13	many	.	TRBJ2-1	CSARGQVGWEQFF	TGCAGTGCTAGAGGACAGGTAGGGTGGGAGCAGTTCTTC
TRBV6-2/TRBV6-3	15	few	TRBD1	TRBJ2-2	CASSYRGLMTGELFF	TGTGCCAGCAGTTACAGGGGGCTGATGACCGGGGAGCTGTTTTTT
TRBV5-6	15	many	.	TRBJ2-5	CASSVGQPYQETQYF	TGTGCCAGCAGCGTAGGACAGCCTTACCAAGAGACCCAGTACTTC
TRBV28	15	few	TRBD1	TRBJ2-1	CASSTSGTGGNEQFF	TGTGCCAGCAGCACCTCCGGGACAGGGGGCAATGAGCAGTTCTTC
TRBV19	16	many	.	TRBJ2-1	CASSIDRGISYNEQFF	TGTGCCAGTAGTATAGATCGGGGGATCTCCTACAATGAGCAGTTCTTC
TRBV20-1	13	many	TRBD1	TRBJ2-7	CSARGQGNHEQYF	TGCAGTGCCCGGGGACAGGGGAACCACGAGCAGTACTTC
TRBV20-1	14	many	TRBD2	TRBJ2-1	CSAILAGIGNEQFF	TGCAGTGCCATTCTAGCGGGGATAGGCAATGAGCAGTTCTTC
TRBV7-9	15	many	TRBD1	TRBJ1-2	CASSLGTGEKNGYTF	TGTGCCAGCAGCCTAGGGACAGGGGAAAAAAATGGCTACACCTTC
TRBV2	13	.	TRBD1	TRBJ1-1	CASRQGMNTEAFF	TGTGCCAGTCGACAGGGGATGAACACTGAAGCTTTCTTT
TRBV7-2	16	once	.	TRBJ1-5	CASRLGGSNGNQPQHF	TGTGCCAGCCGCCTGGGGGGGTCGAATGGCAATCAGCCCCAGCATTTT
TRBV2	15	many	TRBD1	TRBJ1-5	CASREADRGNQPQHF	TGTGCCAGCAGGGAAGCCGACAGGGGAAATCAGCCCCAGCATTTT
TRBV2	15	.	TRBD2	TRBJ2-7	CASSVAGVACYEQYF	TGTGCCAGCAGTGTAGCGGGGGTCGCATGCTACGAGCAGTACTTC
TRBV19	15	many	.	TRBJ1-6	CASSATGLAGSPLHF	TGTGCCAGTAGTGCGACAGGCCTAGCGGGATCACCCCTCCACTTT
TRBV7-9	15	.	.	TRBJ2-6	CASSRGGIGANVLTF	TGTGCCAGCAGTAGGGGGGGGATCGGGGCCAACGTCCTGACTTTC
TRBV10-3	13	many	.	TRBJ2-7	CAISADTPYEQYF	TGTGCCATCAGTGCTGACACACCCTACGAGCAGTACTTC
TRBV6-1	13	many	.	TRBJ2-7	CASSKRTLYEQYF	TGTGCCAGCAGTAAGCGGACACTTTACGAGCAGTACTTC
TRBV19	16	.	.	TRBJ1-3	CASSIGRTSSGNTIYF	TGTGCCAGTAGTATAGGCAGGACTAGCTCTGGAAACACCATATATTTT
TRBV11-2	15	many	.	TRBJ2-7	CASSSTPTRAYEQYF	TGTGCCAGCAGCTCTACCCCGACAAGGGCCTACGAGCAGTACTTC
TRBV18	14	many	.	TRBJ1-2	CASSQTGGLEGYTF	TGTGCCAGCTCCCAAACCGGAGGCTTAGAGGGCTACACCTTC
TRBV24-1	15	many	TRBD1	TRBJ1-4	CATCKPGQGNEKLFF	TGTGCCACCTGTAAACCGGGACAGGGTAATGAAAAACTGTTTTTT
TRBV24-1	14	many	.	TRBJ2-5	CATSDSKGAETQYF	TGTGCCACCAGTGATTCAAAAGGGGCGGAGACCCAGTACTTC
TRBV5-1	15	many	TRBD1	TRBJ2-1	CASSLAGQGINEQFF	TGCGCCAGCAGCTTGGCGGGACAGGGTATAAATGAGCAGTTCTTC
TRBV2	11	.	.	TRBJ2-7	CASRLPGVKYF	TGTGCCAGCAGACTCCCGGGAGTGAAGTACTTC
TRBV6-5	14	few	.	TRBJ2-7	CASSPDRLLYEQYF	TGTGCCAGCAGTCCGGACAGACTACTCTACGAGCAGTACTTC
TRBV27	15	few	.	TRBJ2-3	CASSPTVRVADTQYF	TGTGCCAGCAGTCCGACAGTCCGGGTGGCAGATACGCAGTATTTT
TRBV9	14	many	.	TRBJ2-3	CASSVGGYGDTQYF	TGTGCCAGCAGCGTAGGGGGGTATGGAGATACGCAGTATTTT
TRBV18	13	.	.	TRBJ1-1	CASSPNRNTEAFF	TGTGCCAGCTCTCCAAACAGGAACACTGAAGCTTTCTTT
TRBV10-3	13	many	TRBD1	TRBJ1-5	CAIRQGDGQPQHF	TGTGCCATCCGTCAGGGGGACGGGCAGCCCCAGCATTTT
TRBV2	14	.	.	TRBJ2-5	CASSVVGGQETQYF	TGTGCCAGCAGCGTAGTGGGAGGCCAAGAGACCCAGTACTTC
TRBV20-1	13	many	TRBD1	TRBJ1-2	CSAPGQQNYGYTF	TGCAGTGCTCCGGGACAGCAAAACTATGGCTACACCTTC
TRBV28	13	few	.	TRBJ2-3	CASSLLSADTQYF	TGTGCCAGCAGTTTACTTTCTGCGGATACGCAGTATTTT
TRBV20-1	15	.	.	TRBJ1-4	CSASLDRATNEKLFF	TGCAGTGCTTCGCTGGACCGTGCAACTAATGAAAAACTGTTTTTT
TRBV5-1	16	.	TRBD1	TRBJ1-5	CASSQQGPNGNQPQHF	TGCGCCAGCAGTCAACAGGGGCCTAACGGGAATCAGCCCCAGCATTTT
TRBV6-1	15	few	TRBD1	TRBJ2-4	CASIRQGAIQDIQYF	TGTGCCAGCATTCGACAGGGGGCTATACAAGACATTCAGTACTTC
TRBV7-9	13	.	TRBD1	TRBJ1-2	CASSSGQGHGYTF	TGTGCCAGCAGCTCGGGACAGGGGCATGGCTACACCTTC